Detailed here is one TCR beta chain. Its antigen is unidentified. Trimming took 5 bases from V and 13 from J; bases not matched to a gene: 7. Germline V gene lookup returns CDR1 MDHEN and CDR2 SYDVKM. This CDR3 has 12 residues. These data originate in a study of shared clonotypes between healthy human individuals. Findings and caveats of the study: The sharing of about 5% of naive CD4 clonotypes was seen across several donors.

The DNA input per sorted-subset replicate PCR was 200 ng, corresponding to 32,000 or so T cell genomes. In the source study's methods: From ImmunoSEQ came sequences covering only the junction and carrying no quality scores, so filtering differed. The protocol was immunoSEQ multiplex PCR, while the TCRdb copy is restricted to in-frame clones and leaves out a portion. V and J calls and clone size come straight from that table; D and trimming were deduced from the DNA. Of more than 850,000 clones listed, approximately 78% were seen once; the top ten hold more than 0.45%. This TCR came from a man younger than 35 in good health. Some clones in this sample may be carry-over from other donors' samples. The chain employs TRBV28 and TRBJ1-2, with TRBD1 matching 10 bases. The sample taken for sequencing was memory CD4+ T cells from PBMCs. Subset specified: CD45RA-negative fraction. This CDR3 reads CASSVGQGGGTF. In DNA form, the CDR3 reads TGTGCCAGCAGTGTCGGACAGGGGGGCGGCACCTTC.